This T cell receptor beta chain was found in a study of blood T cell repertoires in COVID-19. Study overall: Sites in the United States, Italy and Spain provided acute and convalescent COVID-19 samples. The analysed material was cDNA or gDNA that came from T cells, B-cell-depleted T cells, or PBMCs.

Some clones are missing from TCRdb's copy, which holds only in-frame ones; the method was immunoSEQ multiplex PCR. The sample includes some 45,000 clones, around 84% of them seen just once. Looked up from germline, CDR1 is KGHSH and CDR2 is LQKENI. The V end lost 3 bases, the J end lost 3 bases, and 8 bases lay between the germline ends. The CDR3 consists of 13 residues. The J gene is TRBJ1-2, the V gene TRBV18; weak D call: TRBD1 (5 bases). The receptor's source is a man between 65 and 85 years old with acute or convalescent COVID-19. The sequenced sample was peripheral blood. The DNA for the CDR3 is TGTGCCAGCTCACCGACAGACGACTATGGCTACACCTTC. Protein sequence: CASSPTDDYGYTF.